This TCR beta chain was documented in a study of Graves' ophthalmopathy and Graves' hyperthyroidism. Germline lookup yields CDR1 SGHAT and CDR2 FQNNGV. The CDR3 contains 14 residues. Trimming shortened V by 5 bases and J by 5 bases, and 15 bases separated the two germline ends. As the template, RNA transcripts were used to amplify TCR beta CDR3 regions. HTBI primers primed a first-round RT-PCR, and a second-round multiplex PCR followed. TCRdb re-called the multiplex PCR reads through MiXCR, storing one row per CDR3 protein. The sample contains roughly 480,000 distinct CDR3 sequences, around 14% of which appear only once.

The origin of this receptor is a woman in her 30s with Graves' ophthalmopathy. The chain has TRBV11-2 and TRBJ2-5, with D possibly matching TRBD2 (5 bases). The sequenced material came from blood. CDR3 coding DNA: TGTGCCAGCAGCCTACTGGGGAGCCCCGAGACCCAGTACTTC. Protein: CASSLLGSPETQYF.